The rows below give T cell receptor beta chains drawn from one sample of a study of blood T cells in healthy people across ages. TCRdb re-called the 5' RACE reads with MiXCR, one entry per CDR3 protein. The table has around 1.7 million distinct CDR3 sequences, 28% seen once; the top ten hold over 7%. Sequenced material: blood. The receptors derive from a woman aged 30 to 39 in good health. Both conserved end residues are part of each CDR3. Each record gives: CDR3 protein, CDR3 DNA, clone size, J gene, D gene, V gene. A D gene is named only where the DNA matches it firmly. Some rows have no size entry. The others give once, few or many, or a class for an expanded clone.

cdr3_aa: CASTYESRDFSYNEQFF
cdr3_nt: TGTGCCAGCACCTACGAATCCCGGGACTTCTCCTACAATGAGCAGTTCTTC
clone_size: few
j_call: TRBJ2-1
d_call: .
v_call: TRBV2

cdr3_aa: CASSSTGGQNYGYTF
cdr3_nt: TGTGCCAGCAGCTCAACAGGGGGTCAAAACTATGGCTACACCTTC
clone_size: .
j_call: TRBJ1-2
d_call: TRBD1
v_call: TRBV9

cdr3_aa: CASSINRGGYEQYF
cdr3_nt: TGTGCCAGTAGTATAAACAGGGGAGGCTACGAGCAGTACTTC
clone_size: .
j_call: TRBJ2-7
d_call: .
v_call: TRBV19

cdr3_aa: CASSFRDRIQAFF
cdr3_nt: TGTGCCAGCAGTTTTAGGGACAGGATACAAGCTTTCTTT
clone_size: .
j_call: TRBJ1-1
d_call: TRBD1
v_call: TRBV27

cdr3_aa: CASSQVFTGPWSQETQYF
cdr3_nt: TGTGCCAGCAGCCAAGTATTTACAGGGCCGTGGTCCCAAGAGACCCAGTACTTC
clone_size: few
j_call: TRBJ2-5
d_call: .
v_call: TRBV14

cdr3_aa: CASSSNRVTQYF
cdr3_nt: TGTGCCAGCAGCTCGAACAGGGTTACGCAGTATTTT
clone_size: .
j_call: TRBJ2-3
d_call: .
v_call: TRBV12-3/TRBV12-4

cdr3_aa: CASRAPGGIEETQYF
cdr3_nt: TGTGCCAGCAGGGCCCCTGGGGGAATAGAAGAGACCCAGTACTTC
clone_size: .
j_call: TRBJ2-5
d_call: .
v_call: TRBV28

cdr3_aa: CASSFQGGGYGYTF
cdr3_nt: TGTGCCAGCAGTTTCCAAGGGGGCGGCTATGGCTACACCTTC
clone_size: few
j_call: TRBJ1-2
d_call: TRBD1
v_call: TRBV27

cdr3_aa: CASSLGWQVNEQFF
cdr3_nt: TGCGCCAGCAGCTTGGGGTGGCAGGTCAATGAGCAGTTCTTC
clone_size: .
j_call: TRBJ2-1
d_call: .
v_call: TRBV5-1

cdr3_aa: CASRSRSAGYTF
cdr3_nt: TGTGCCAGCAGGTCGAGGTCTGCCGGCTACACCTTC
clone_size: .
j_call: TRBJ1-2
d_call: .
v_call: TRBV3-1

cdr3_aa: CASSRASGTTDTQYF
cdr3_nt: TGTGCCAGCAGCCGGGCGTCAGGAACGACAGATACGCAGTATTTT
clone_size: few
j_call: TRBJ2-3
d_call: .
v_call: TRBV27

cdr3_aa: CSVGGRDGYTF
cdr3_nt: TGCAGCGTTGGGGGCCGTGATGGCTACACCTTC
clone_size: few
j_call: TRBJ1-2
d_call: .
v_call: TRBV29-1

cdr3_aa: CGVVSGSTDTQYF
cdr3_nt: TGCGGCGTTGTGAGCGGGAGCACAGATACGCAGTATTTT
clone_size: .
j_call: TRBJ2-3
d_call: .
v_call: TRBV29-1

cdr3_aa: CSAPSQGGRTEACF
cdr3_nt: TGCAGTGCACCCTCACAGGGGGGGAGGACTGAAGCTTGCTTT
clone_size: .
j_call: TRBJ1-1
d_call: TRBD1
v_call: TRBV20-1

cdr3_aa: CASSERESPLHF
cdr3_nt: TGTGCCAGCAGTGAGAGGGAATCACCCCTCCACTTT
clone_size: .
j_call: TRBJ1-6
d_call: .
v_call: TRBV2

cdr3_aa: CAISTFMPDTQYF
cdr3_nt: TGTGCCATCAGTACCTTTATGCCAGATACGCAGTATTTT
clone_size: .
j_call: TRBJ2-3
d_call: .
v_call: TRBV10-3

cdr3_aa: CATSDSRQGNTEAFF
cdr3_nt: TGTGCCACCAGTGATTCGCGACAGGGGAACACTGAAGCTTTCTTT
clone_size: .
j_call: TRBJ1-1
d_call: TRBD1
v_call: TRBV24-1

cdr3_aa: CASKSQGSLDTQYF
cdr3_nt: TGTGCCAGCAAGAGTCAGGGGTCTCTGGATACGCAGTATTTT
clone_size: .
j_call: TRBJ2-3
d_call: .
v_call: TRBV6-1

cdr3_aa: CASSLRLALQFF
cdr3_nt: TGTGCCAGCAGCTTACGGCTAGCGTTGCAGTTCTTC
clone_size: few
j_call: TRBJ2-1
d_call: .
v_call: TRBV7-2

cdr3_aa: CASSLVDGEQYF
cdr3_nt: TGTGCCAGCAGCTTAGTGGACGGCGAGCAGTACTTC
clone_size: .
j_call: TRBJ2-7
d_call: .
v_call: TRBV7-2

cdr3_aa: CASRGDRGSSYEQYF
cdr3_nt: TGTGCCAGCAGAGGGGACAGGGGATCCTCCTACGAGCAGTACTTC
clone_size: .
j_call: TRBJ2-7
d_call: TRBD1
v_call: TRBV2

cdr3_aa: CASRIQGSLSGANVLTF
cdr3_nt: TGTGCCAGCAGGATACAGGGTAGCCTCTCTGGGGCCAACGTCCTGACTTTC
clone_size: .
j_call: TRBJ2-6
d_call: .
v_call: TRBV27

cdr3_aa: CASSEPGNAHNEQYF
cdr3_nt: TGTGCCAGCAGTGAACCAGGGAATGCCCACAATGAGCAGTACTTC
clone_size: .
j_call: TRBJ2-5
d_call: .
v_call: TRBV25-1

cdr3_aa: CSARLRAGPDTDTQYF
cdr3_nt: TGCAGTGCTAGACTTCGGGCGGGGCCCGACACAGATACGCAGTATTTT
clone_size: few
j_call: TRBJ2-3
d_call: .
v_call: TRBV20-1

cdr3_aa: CAISEGRDGGYTF
cdr3_nt: TGTGCCATCAGTGAAGGCAGGGATGGTGGCTACACCTTC
clone_size: .
j_call: TRBJ1-2
d_call: .
v_call: TRBV10-3

cdr3_aa: CSVVGSGSNYNEQFF
cdr3_nt: TGCAGCGTTGTCGGCAGCGGGAGTAATTACAATGAGCAGTTCTTC
clone_size: many
j_call: TRBJ2-1
d_call: TRBD2
v_call: TRBV29-1

cdr3_aa: CASSQIIGTAYNSPLHF
cdr3_nt: TGTGCCAGCAGCCAAATCATTGGGACAGCCTATAATTCACCCCTCCACTTT
clone_size: .
j_call: TRBJ1-6
d_call: TRBD1
v_call: TRBV14

cdr3_aa: CASSSRHNNQPQHF
cdr3_nt: TGTGCCAGCAGTTCCAGACATAACAATCAGCCCCAGCATTTT
clone_size: .
j_call: TRBJ1-5
d_call: .
v_call: TRBV6-1

cdr3_aa: CATSRDESGDEQDF
cdr3_nt: TGTGCCACCAGCAGAGATGAGTCGGGGGATGAGCAGGACTTC
clone_size: .
j_call: TRBJ2-7
d_call: .
v_call: TRBV15

cdr3_aa: CASSAHTGQLETQYF
cdr3_nt: TGTGCCAGCAGCGCCCACACGGGGCAGTTGGAGACCCAGTACTTC
clone_size: few
j_call: TRBJ2-5
d_call: .
v_call: TRBV9

cdr3_aa: CSARKGSTNTKAFF
cdr3_nt: TGCAGTGCTAGGAAGGGGTCCACGAACACTAAAGCTTTCTTT
clone_size: .
j_call: TRBJ1-1
d_call: .
v_call: TRBV20-1

cdr3_aa: CASSQYGAGGSDEQFF
cdr3_nt: TGTGCCAGCAGCCAATATGGGGCGGGGGGATCTGATGAGCAGTTCTTC
clone_size: .
j_call: TRBJ2-1
d_call: TRBD2
v_call: TRBV4-2

cdr3_aa: CASRGNTYNEQFF
cdr3_nt: TGCGCCAGCAGGGGGAATACCTACAATGAGCAGTTCTTC
clone_size: .
j_call: TRBJ2-1
d_call: .
v_call: TRBV5-1

cdr3_aa: CAHQEGPSYNEQFF
cdr3_nt: TGTGCCCATCAAGAGGGCCCATCCTACAATGAGCAGTTCTTC
clone_size: few
j_call: TRBJ2-1
d_call: .
v_call: TRBV28

cdr3_aa: CASSYGRVSSTEAFF
cdr3_nt: TGTGCCAGCAGCTACGGACGGGTCTCCAGCACTGAAGCTTTCTTT
clone_size: once
j_call: TRBJ1-1
d_call: .
v_call: TRBV7-2

cdr3_aa: CASSPPLGRNEQFF
cdr3_nt: TGTGCCAGCAGCCCGCCCCTCGGGAGGAATGAGCAGTTCTTC
clone_size: .
j_call: TRBJ2-1
d_call: TRBD2
v_call: TRBV7-8

cdr3_aa: CASSPLGGLGTDTQYF
cdr3_nt: TGTGCCAGCAGTCCCCTGGGGGGGTTAGGCACAGATACGCAGTATTTT
clone_size: .
j_call: TRBJ2-3
d_call: TRBD2
v_call: TRBV12-3/TRBV12-4

cdr3_aa: CASSRGRGRNQQFF
cdr3_nt: TGTGCCAGCAGCCGTGGAAGGGGGCGAAATCAGCAGTTCTTC
clone_size: .
j_call: TRBJ2-1
d_call: TRBD1
v_call: TRBV3-1

cdr3_aa: CSASSGGGETQYF
cdr3_nt: TGCAGTGCTAGCTCAGGGGGCGGAGAGACCCAGTACTTC
clone_size: .
j_call: TRBJ2-5
d_call: TRBD1
v_call: TRBV20-1

cdr3_aa: CASSNANTEAFF
cdr3_nt: TGTGCCAGCAGCAACGCGAACACTGAAGCTTTCTTT
clone_size: .
j_call: TRBJ1-1
d_call: .
v_call: TRBV7-9

cdr3_aa: CASSEPGRNEQFF
cdr3_nt: TGCGCCAGCAGTGAACCAGGGAGGAATGAGCAGTTCTTC
clone_size: many
j_call: TRBJ2-1
d_call: .
v_call: TRBV10-2

cdr3_aa: CASSLGRVTYEQYF
cdr3_nt: TGTGCCAGCAGCTTGGGGAGGGTAACCTACGAGCAGTACTTC
clone_size: .
j_call: TRBJ2-7
d_call: .
v_call: TRBV5-5

cdr3_aa: CASSLVSGGGEKLFF
cdr3_nt: TGCGCCAGCAGCTTGGTGTCCGGGGGCGGTGAAAAACTGTTTTTT
clone_size: few
j_call: TRBJ1-4
d_call: .
v_call: TRBV5-1

cdr3_aa: CASAAVNEQFF
cdr3_nt: TGTGCCAGCGCCGCGGTGAATGAGCAGTTCTTC
clone_size: .
j_call: TRBJ2-1
d_call: .
v_call: TRBV11-2

cdr3_aa: CAPGEAGRQETQYF
cdr3_nt: TGTGCCCCAGGGGAAGCGGGGCGACAAGAGACCCAGTACTTC
clone_size: once
j_call: TRBJ2-5
d_call: .
v_call: TRBV5-4

cdr3_aa: CASSLRLRGVTDTQYF
cdr3_nt: TGTGCCAGCAGCCTTCGGCTACGGGGGGTCACAGATACGCAGTATTTT
clone_size: .
j_call: TRBJ2-3
d_call: TRBD2
v_call: TRBV11-2

cdr3_aa: CASSPGTRPRSALVVSETQYF
cdr3_nt: TGTGCCAGCAGCCCCGGGACTAGGCCAAGGTCGGCGCTGGTGGTATCAGAGACCCAGTACTTC
clone_size: many
j_call: TRBJ2-5
d_call: TRBD2
v_call: TRBV11-2

cdr3_aa: CASSARRDNEQFF
cdr3_nt: TGTGCCAGCAGTGCCCGACGGGACAATGAGCAGTTCTTC
clone_size: .
j_call: TRBJ2-1
d_call: .
v_call: TRBV12-3/TRBV12-4

cdr3_aa: CASSHDCSGEKLFF
cdr3_nt: TGTGCCAGCAGTCACGACTGTTCGGGGGAAAAACTGTTTTTT
clone_size: .
j_call: TRBJ1-4
d_call: .
v_call: TRBV27

cdr3_aa: CATSEGRGLDNEQFF
cdr3_nt: TGTGCCACCAGTGAGGGCAGGGGGTTGGACAATGAGCAGTTCTTC
clone_size: few
j_call: TRBJ2-1
d_call: TRBD1
v_call: TRBV24-1

cdr3_aa: CSSRNSGTEVQYF
cdr3_nt: TGCAGTTCCAGGAACTCCGGGACAGAAGTGCAGTACTTC
clone_size: .
j_call: TRBJ2-7
d_call: TRBD1
v_call: TRBV20-1